This T cell receptor beta chain was identified during a study of T cell repertoires in cytomegalovirus infection. This clonotype came up a few times. The antigen remains unidentified. TCRdb reprocessed the reads with MiXCR, giving one entry per CDR3 protein. The table lists around 71,000 distinct CDR3 sequences, roughly 40% of them singletons. Study-wide findings and caveats: Within the response measured ex vivo, HLA-C-restricted CMV-specific TCR beta clonotypes were dominant. Of the TCR beta families, the public ones yielded a cumulative frequency that identified carriers of CMV plus the relevant HLA.

The CDR3 consists of 19 residues. CDR1 and CDR2 from the germline V gene are SGHVS and FNYEAQ. The germline V and J ends were trimmed by 5 bases and 2 bases, with 28 bases remaining between them. The specimen comprised CD8+ T cells from cultured PBMCs, sampled from culture after CMV antigen stimulation. The TCR comes from a human donor in good health (CMV status not recorded). Some clones in this sample may be carry-over from other donors' samples. The chain uses TRBV7-6 and TRBJ2-7; D possibly matches TRBD1 or TRBD2 (6 bases each). The CDR3 coding sequence is TGTGCCAGCAGCCGCCGGGGTAACCGGGGGCAGGTGGAGACCTACGAGCAGTACTTC. This translates into CASSRRGNRGQVETYEQYF.